This entry describes one T cell receptor beta chain. Between the trimmed V and J ends, which lost 3 bases and 4 bases, there was a span of 7 bases. CDR3 length: 14 residues. This sample was taken from a study of T cells in Graves' hyperthyroidism and ophthalmopathy. From RNA transcripts, TCR beta CDR3 regions were amplified. A first-round RT-PCR of the TCR CDR3 used the HTBI primer set. TCRdb independently ran MiXCR on the multiplex PCR reads; one entry per CDR3 protein. The table shows about 770,000 distinct CDR3 sequences, with over 15% occurring only once. The specimen sequenced was blood. The source of this sequence is a woman aged 45-65 years with Graves' hyperthyroidism that later progressed to Graves' ophthalmopathy. J is TRBJ2-6 and V is TRBV12-3 or TRBV12-4; D remains unclear. The CDR3, as DNA: TGTGCCAGCAGTTTTTTTTCCGGGGCCAACGTCCTGACTTTC. The encoded protein is CASSFFSGANVLTF.